The rows below give T cell receptor beta chains drawn from one sample of a study of OX40 agonist ivuxolimab in advanced cancers. Sequencing used immunoSEQ multiplex PCR; TCRdb keeps in-frame clones, though not all of them. Of 74,000 or so clones in the sample, roughly nine tenths were seen once. This specimen was CD4+ or CD8+ T cells sorted from blood, taken in a trial of the OX40 agonist ivuxolimab. These receptor sequences come from an adult with an advanced solid tumor such as melanoma, head and neck, liver or kidney cancer. CDR3s leave out the opening cysteine and the closing phenylalanine or tryptophan. Expanded clones are given a class, and other clones once, few, many or no size at all.

CDR3 length,clone size,V gene,CDR3 protein
14,NA,TRBV5-1,ASSRWGSGYTDTQY
12,NA,TRBV25-1,AGRGTGVNTEAF
13,NA,TRBV25-1,ASSLGGGTGNTIY
10,NA,TRBV5-1,ASSTSYNEQF
12,NA,TRBV11-2,ASSFSLAGNEQY
11,NA,TRBV10-3,AISESKNQPQH
13,NA,TRBV5-5,ASSSRDTKNTEAF
11,NA,TRBV7-3,ASSLTLENTIY
11,NA,TRBV6-5,ATLQEGGAAQY
15,NA,TRBV29-1,SVPGLAGGLFHNEQF
14,NA,TRBV19,ASSTTGFPSFGTQY
10,NA,TRBV7-8,ASSRGSNTQY
11,NA,TRBV7-8,ASSLGTQETQY
13,NA,TRBV7-2,ASSPSPGGRNGYT
11,NA,TRBV29-1,SAGWGKEETQY
11,NA,TRBV6-5,ASRDREGYGYT
14,NA,TRBV2,ASRIRFRRADNEQF
12,NA,TRBV6-5,ASSESLGVPEAF
9,once,TRBV7-3,ASSSAGLQF
13,NA,TRBV18,ASSPGGLGTDTQY
14,once,TRBV27,ASSLLVETSTDTQY
11,NA,TRBV29-1,SVLGLANYEQY
11,NA,TRBV2,ASTGTRTDEQF
15,NA,TRBV5-5,ASSFTLVGTYTGELF
14,NA,TRBV5-4,ASSPVLAGGPDTQY
11,NA,TRBV7-9,ASSSGQYQPQH
11,NA,TRBV7-9,ASSLTGPGGYT
10,NA,TRBV11-3,ASSFDSRELF
16,NA,TRBV5-1,ASSLNLGTSLPYNEQF
12,once,TRBV28,ASSLLVSGNTIY
12,once,TRBV7-6,ASSSGQGKEKLF
10,NA,TRBV19,ASSKTAYGYT
10,NA,TRBV29-1,SDRGAAYGYT
15,NA,TRBV19,ASSTRWGQGNTGELF
13,NA,TRBV11-3,ASSLDRQYQETQY
12,NA,TRBV5-1,ASATGAFGSPLH
14,NA,TRBV9,ASSVAERTSTDTQY
16,NA,TRBV28,ASSPPAQLRGLDQPQH
11,NA,TRBV7-3,ASSLGTGVGYT